These T cell receptor beta chains were read from a single sample in a study of tumor-infiltrating lymphocytes in oesophageal squamous cell carcinoma. A single record per CDR3 protein comes from TCRdb applying MiXCR to the PCR reads. The sample consists of 15,000 to 20,000 distinct CDR3 sequences, less than 50% of them appearing once. The source material was normal esophageal tissue next to the tumor. The receptor source for this set is a female donor with esophageal squamous cell carcinoma. CDR3s include the opening cysteine and the closing phenylalanine or tryptophan. The D gene is left open where the match is weak. The size field is filled for only some rows; it gives once, few, many or a size class.

V gene	J gene	clone size	D gene	CDR3 length	CDR3 protein	CDR3 DNA
TRBV7-2	TRBJ2-1	.	TRBD2	15	CASSLSGTSGGEQFF	TGTGCCAGCAGCTTATCCGGGACTAGCGGGGGGGAGCAGTTCTTC
TRBV5-6	TRBJ2-7	few	.	13	CASSLAGLNEQYF	TGTGCCAGCAGCTTGGCAGGGTTGAACGAGCAGTACTTC
TRBV7-4	TRBJ1-6	.	.	14	CASSLGGRPYEQYF	TGTGCCAGCAGCTTAGGAGGCAGGCCCTACGAGCAGTACTTT
TRBV7-6	TRBJ2-1	.	.	13	CASSLTRGDEQFF	TGTGCCAGCAGCCTGACTAGAGGGGATGAGCAGTTCTTC
TRBV7-6	TRBJ2-4	.	.	13	CASSKGWENIQYF	TGTGCCAGCAGTAAGGGGTGGGAAAACATTCAGTACTTC
TRBV7-2	TRBJ2-1	once	.	14	CASAADLVVTEQFF	TGTGCCAGCGCCGCAGACCTCGTTGTTACTGAGCAGTTCTTC
TRBV6-5	TRBJ2-1	.	TRBD1	15	CASSYDAGGGNEQFF	TGTGCCAGCAGTTACGACGCAGGGGGCGGGAATGAGCAGTTCTTC
TRBV7-3	TRBJ2-1	.	TRBD1	15	CASSTTGTGDNEQFF	TGTGCCAGCAGCACCACCGGGACAGGGGATAATGAGCAGTTCTTC
TRBV7-2	TRBJ2-1	.	.	15	CASSPLQGSYNEQFF	TGTGCCAGCAGCCCACTACAGGGTTCCTACAATGAGCAGTTCTTC
TRBV12-3/TRBV12-4	TRBJ2-3	.	.	12	CASSWSTDTQYF	TGTGCCAGCAGCTGGAGCACAGATACGCAGTATTTT
TRBV7-2	TRBJ2-5	once	.	16	CASREGGVVSYNEQYF	TGTGCCAGCAGGGAGGGGGGGGTTGTCTCCTACAATGAGCAGTACTTC
TRBV20-1	TRBJ1-1	few	.	16	CSAIRPSGPVHTEAFF	TGCAGTGCTATTCGCCCGAGCGGGCCGGTTCACACTGAAGCTTTCTTT
TRBV7-9	TRBJ2-7	medium-sized	.	13	CASSLGRGSEQYF	TGTGCCAGCAGCTTGGGACGGGGCTCCGAGCAGTACTTC
TRBV25-1	TRBJ2-5	.	.	14	CASSNPGAQETQYF	TGTGCCAGCAGTAACCCAGGCGCCCAAGAGACCCAGTACTTC
TRBV7-3	TRBJ2-1	.	TRBD1	16	CASSSTGLSSYNEQFF	TGTGCCAGCAGCTCGACAGGGTTAAGCTCCTACAATGAGCAGTTCTTC
TRBV4-1	TRBJ2-7	many	TRBD1	13	CASSQVGGDEQYF	TGCGCCAGCAGCCAAGTAGGGGGCGACGAGCAGTACTTC
TRBV12-3/TRBV12-4	TRBJ1-1	.	.	14	CASSRTVGNTEAFF	TGTGCCAGCAGCCGGACAGTGGGGAACACTGAGGCTTTCTTT
TRBV7-4	TRBJ2-7	.	TRBD2	13	CASSVGLVNEQYF	TGTGCCAGCAGCGTGGGACTAGTTAATGAGCAGTACTTC
TRBV6-1	TRBJ2-7	many	.	15	CASRKGGEALYEQYF	TGTGCCAGCAGGAAAGGGGGGGAGGCCCTTTACGAGCAGTACTTC
TRBV19	TRBJ1-1	.	.	13	CASQGGNVAEAFF	TGTGCCAGTCAAGGGGGGAACGTTGCGGAAGCTTTCTTT
TRBV7-8	TRBJ2-7	.	.	14	CASSLVIGLYEQYF	TGTGCCAGCAGCTTAGTAATAGGGCTCTACGAGCAGTACTTC
TRBV7-9	TRBJ2-7	once	.	14	CASSLGLSSYEQYF	TGTGCCAGCAGCTTGGGCCTATCGAGCTACGAGCAGTACTTC
TRBV7-8	TRBJ2-7	medium-sized	.	16	CASSLVPGQSSYEQYF	TGTGCCAGCAGCTTAGTTCCGGGGCAGAGCTCCTACGAGCAGTACTTC
TRBV12-3/TRBV12-4	TRBJ2-6	few	TRBD2	15	CASSFGRAGANVLTF	TGTGCCAGCAGTTTCGGGAGGGCTGGGGCCAACGTCCTGACTTTC
TRBV7-3	TRBJ2-2	.	.	13	CASSRQMAGELFF	TGTGCCAGCAGTCGACAGATGGCCGGGGAGCTGTTTTTT
TRBV6-1	TRBJ2-7	medium-sized	.	16	CASSERGGQATYEQYF	TGTGCCAGCAGTGAAAGGGGGGGACAGGCCACCTACGAGCAGTACTTC
TRBV6-1	TRBJ2-2	many	.	13	CASVSDSTGELFF	TGTGCCAGCGTATCCGACTCCACCGGGGAGCTGTTTTTT
TRBV11-2	TRBJ2-5	.	TRBD2	17	CASSLDGIAGGLETQYF	TGTGCCAGCAGCTTAGATGGTATAGCGGGAGGTCTGGAGACCCAGTACTTC
TRBV6-6	TRBJ1-1	.	TRBD1	13	CASSAGGGYEAFF	TGTGCCAGCAGTGCAGGGGGCGGATATGAAGCTTTCTTT
TRBV27	TRBJ2-7	many	.	15	CASSLSAAPGREQYF	TGTGCCAGCAGTTTATCTGCAGCCCCTGGTCGCGAGCAGTACTTC
TRBV6-1	TRBJ2-3	medium-sized	.	14	CASSITYGADTQYF	TGTGCCAGCAGTATTACATATGGGGCAGATACGCAGTATTTT
TRBV7-3	TRBJ2-2	many	.	14	CASSLVRNTGELFF	TGTGCCAGCAGCTTAGTACGGAACACCGGGGAGCTGTTTTTT
TRBV7-6	TRBJ2-2	.	TRBD1	15	CASSFRDSSTGELFF	TGTGCCAGCAGCTTCCGGGACAGTTCCACCGGGGAGCTGTTTTTT
TRBV6-1	TRBJ1-4	many	.	15	CASTLDRGPNEKLFF	TGTGCCAGCACCTTGGACAGAGGCCCCAATGAAAAACTGTTTTTT
TRBV11-2	TRBJ2-3	.	TRBD2	15	CASSPLAGVVGTQYF	TGTGCCAGCAGCCCCCTAGCGGGAGTGGTTGGTACGCAGTATTTT
TRBV7-8	TRBJ2-1	.	TRBD1	15	CASSLGAGGSYEQFF	TGTGCCAGCAGCTTAGGGGCAGGGGGCTCCTATGAGCAGTTCTTC
TRBV10-3	TRBJ2-7	many	.	12	CAISEAPGEQYF	TGTGCCATCAGTGAGGCGCCAGGGGAGCAGTACTTC
TRBV7-8	TRBJ2-5	few	TRBD2	15	CASSFGLATQETQYF	TGTGCCAGCAGCTTTGGACTAGCGACACAAGAGACCCAGTACTTC
TRBV7-3	TRBJ2-6	.	.	18	CASGKAGNIGSGANVLTF	TGTGCCAGCGGGAAAGCTGGAAATATCGGCTCTGGGGCCAACGTCCTGACTTTC
TRBV6-6	TRBJ1-4	many	TRBD1	17	CASSYIPGQGQNEKLFF	TGTGCCAGCAGTTACATCCCGGGACAGGGCCAAAATGAAAAACTGTTTTTT
TRBV11-1	TRBJ2-7	.	TRBD2	17	CASSADSILAGWYEQYF	TGTGCCAGCAGCGCCGACTCAATACTAGCGGGATGGTACGAGCAGTACTTC
TRBV7-3	TRBJ2-3	.	TRBD2	18	CASSSTSTSGGVIDTQYF	TGTGCCAGCAGCTCAACGTCGACTAGCGGGGGGGTTATAGATACGCAGTATTTT
TRBV7-2	TRBJ2-1	medium-sized	.	13	CASSFQIRTEQFF	TGTGCCAGCAGCTTCCAGATAAGGACAGAGCAGTTCTTC
TRBV10-3	TRBJ1-5	few	.	15	CAIRKGTDTNQPQHF	TGTGCCATCAGGAAGGGTACGGACACCAATCAGCCCCAGCATTTT
TRBV30	TRBJ2-1	few	.	14	CAWSVGSTYNEQFF	TGTGCCTGGAGTGTGGGTAGCACCTACAATGAGCAGTTCTTC
TRBV27	TRBJ2-1	many	TRBD2	14	CASSLGGGMGEQFF	TGTGCCAGCAGTTTAGGCGGGGGGATGGGTGAGCAGTTCTTC
TRBV7-8	TRBJ2-7	.	TRBD2	18	CASSLNGGTSGRAVEQYF	TGTGCCAGCAGCTTAAACGGGGGTACTAGCGGGAGGGCCGTTGAGCAGTACTTC
TRBV7-2	TRBJ2-5	few	.	10	CASGPKAQYF	TGTGCCAGCGGACCGAAGGCCCAGTACTTC
TRBV6-4	TRBJ2-1	.	.	15	CASSDSAAGGNEQFF	TGTGCCAGCAGTGACTCCGCGGCCGGGGGCAATGAGCAGTTCTTC
TRBV11-1	TRBJ2-7	.	.	14	CASSHSGALYEQYF	TGTGCCAGCAGCCACTCCGGGGCGCTGTACGAGCAGTACTTC
TRBV7-8	TRBJ2-5	few	.	15	CASSLSEVRKETQYF	TGTGCCAGCAGCTTAAGTGAGGTCAGAAAAGAGACCCAGTACTTC
TRBV7-2	TRBJ2-7	.	.	14	CASSLVSSYNEQYF	TGTGCCAGCAGCTTAGTGAGCTCCTACAATGAGCAGTACTTC
TRBV6-1	TRBJ1-1	many	TRBD1	17	CASSPLRDRGRGTEAFF	TGTGCCAGCAGTCCACTCCGGGACAGGGGGCGCGGAACTGAAGCTTTCTTT
TRBV7-9	TRBJ2-7	.	TRBD1	14	CASSLPGQGHEQYF	TGTGCCAGCAGCTTGCCCGGACAGGGTCACGAGCAGTACTTC
TRBV7-8	TRBJ2-3	few	TRBD2	18	CASSSPAGGGDSTDTQYF	TGTGCCAGCAGCTCTCCAGCGGGAGGAGGGGATAGCACAGATACGCAGTATTTT
TRBV7-2	TRBJ2-3	.	.	13	CASTLYRAGELYF	TGTGCCAGCACCCTCTATCGCGCCGGGGAGCTGTATTTT
TRBV7-6	TRBJ2-1	few	TRBD2	20	CASSGAPGLAGELSYNEQFF	TGTGCCAGCAGCGGGGCACCGGGACTAGCGGGAGAGCTCTCCTACAATGAGCAGTTCTTC
TRBV12-3/TRBV12-4	TRBJ2-3	.	.	16	CASSLWGLGDTDTQYF	TGTGCCAGCAGTTTATGGGGCCTAGGTGACACAGATACGCAGTATTTT
TRBV7-2	TRBJ2-5	.	.	16	CASSQPPGLGEETQYF	TGTGCCAGCAGTCAACCCCCGGGGTTAGGAGAGGAGACCCAGTACTTC